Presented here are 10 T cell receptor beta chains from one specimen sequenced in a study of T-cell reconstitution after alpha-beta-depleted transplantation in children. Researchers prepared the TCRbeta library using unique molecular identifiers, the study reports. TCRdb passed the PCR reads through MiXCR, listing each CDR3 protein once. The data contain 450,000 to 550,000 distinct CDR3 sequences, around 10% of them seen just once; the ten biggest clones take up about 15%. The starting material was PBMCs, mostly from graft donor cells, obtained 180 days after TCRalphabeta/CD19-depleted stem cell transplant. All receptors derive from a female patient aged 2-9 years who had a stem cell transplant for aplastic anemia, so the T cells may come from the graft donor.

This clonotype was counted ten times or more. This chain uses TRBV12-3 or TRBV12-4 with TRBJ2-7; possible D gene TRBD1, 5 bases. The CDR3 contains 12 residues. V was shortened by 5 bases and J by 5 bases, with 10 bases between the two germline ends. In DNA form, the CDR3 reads TGTGCCAGCAGTACCACAGGTAACGAGCAGTACTTC. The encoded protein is CASSTTGNEQYF.

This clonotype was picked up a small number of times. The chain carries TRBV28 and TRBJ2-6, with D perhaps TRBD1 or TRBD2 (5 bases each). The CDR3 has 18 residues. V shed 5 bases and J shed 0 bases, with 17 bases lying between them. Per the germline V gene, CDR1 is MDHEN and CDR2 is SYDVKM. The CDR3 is CASSPLWDPASGANVLTF. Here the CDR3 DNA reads TGTGCCAGCAGTCCCCTATGGGACCCGGCCTCTGGGGCCAACGTCCTGACTTTC. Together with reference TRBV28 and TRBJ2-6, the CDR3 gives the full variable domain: DVKVTQSSRYLVKRTGEKVFLECVQDMDHENMFWYRQDPGLGLRLIYFSYDVKMKEKGDIPEGYSVSREKKERFSLILESASTNQTSMYLCASSPLWDPASGANVLTFGAGSRLTVL.

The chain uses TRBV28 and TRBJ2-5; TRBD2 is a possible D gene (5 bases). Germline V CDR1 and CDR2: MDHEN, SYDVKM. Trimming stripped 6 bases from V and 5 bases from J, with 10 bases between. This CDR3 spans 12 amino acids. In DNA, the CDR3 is TGTGCCAGCAGGACTTCGGGGGAGACCCAGTACTTC. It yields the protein CASRTSGETQYF. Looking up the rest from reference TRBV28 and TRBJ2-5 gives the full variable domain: DVKVTQSSRYLVKRTGEKVFLECVQDMDHENMFWYRQDPGLGLRLIYFSYDVKMKEKGDIPEGYSVSREKKERFSLILESASTNQTSMYLCASRTSGETQYFGPGTRLLVL.

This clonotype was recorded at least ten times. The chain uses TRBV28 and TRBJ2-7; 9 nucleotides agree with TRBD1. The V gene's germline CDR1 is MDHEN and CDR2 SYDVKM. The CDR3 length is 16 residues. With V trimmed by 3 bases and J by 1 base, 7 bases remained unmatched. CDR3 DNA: TGTGCCAGCAGTTTCGCCGGGACAGGGTTGTCCTACGAGCAGTACTTC. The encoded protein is CASSFAGTGLSYEQYF.

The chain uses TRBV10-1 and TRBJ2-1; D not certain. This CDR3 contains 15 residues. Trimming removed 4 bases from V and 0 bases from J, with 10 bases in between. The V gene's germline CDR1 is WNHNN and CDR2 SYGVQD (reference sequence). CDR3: CASSGPFSSYNEQFF. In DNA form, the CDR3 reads TGCGCCAGCAGTGGCCCTTTTAGCTCCTACAATGAGCAGTTCTTC.

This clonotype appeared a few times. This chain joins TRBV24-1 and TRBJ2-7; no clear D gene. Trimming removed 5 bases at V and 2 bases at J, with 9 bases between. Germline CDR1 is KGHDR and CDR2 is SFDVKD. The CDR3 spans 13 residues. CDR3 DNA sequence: TGTGCCACCAGTGCCTCCTGGGCCTACGAGCAGTACTTC. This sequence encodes CATSASWAYEQYF.

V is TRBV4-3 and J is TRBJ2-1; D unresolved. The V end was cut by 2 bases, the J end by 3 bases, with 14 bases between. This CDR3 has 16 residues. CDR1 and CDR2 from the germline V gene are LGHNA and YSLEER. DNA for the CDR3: TGCGCCAGCAGCCAATCCCGGGCGACTTACTACAATGAGCAGTTCTTC. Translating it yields CASSQSRATYYNEQFF.

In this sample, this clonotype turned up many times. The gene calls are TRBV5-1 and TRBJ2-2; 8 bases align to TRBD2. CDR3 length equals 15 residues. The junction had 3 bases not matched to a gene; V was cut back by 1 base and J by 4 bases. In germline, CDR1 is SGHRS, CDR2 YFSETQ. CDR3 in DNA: TGCGCCAGCAGCTTGTCTAGCGGGCTCACCGGGGAGCTGTTTTTT. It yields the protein CASSLSSGLTGELFF.

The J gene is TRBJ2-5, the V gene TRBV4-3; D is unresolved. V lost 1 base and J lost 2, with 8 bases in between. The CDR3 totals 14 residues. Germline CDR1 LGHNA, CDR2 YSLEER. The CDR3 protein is CASSQGLTQETQYF. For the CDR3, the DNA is TGCGCCAGCAGCCAAGGCCTCACACAAGAGACCCAGTACTTC.

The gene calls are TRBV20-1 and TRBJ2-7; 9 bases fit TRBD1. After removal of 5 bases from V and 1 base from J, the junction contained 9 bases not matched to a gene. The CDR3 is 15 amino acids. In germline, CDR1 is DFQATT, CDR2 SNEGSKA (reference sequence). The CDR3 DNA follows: TGCAGTGCTCCCCCTCGGACAGGGGATTCCTACGAGCAGTACTTC. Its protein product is CSAPPRTGDSYEQYF.